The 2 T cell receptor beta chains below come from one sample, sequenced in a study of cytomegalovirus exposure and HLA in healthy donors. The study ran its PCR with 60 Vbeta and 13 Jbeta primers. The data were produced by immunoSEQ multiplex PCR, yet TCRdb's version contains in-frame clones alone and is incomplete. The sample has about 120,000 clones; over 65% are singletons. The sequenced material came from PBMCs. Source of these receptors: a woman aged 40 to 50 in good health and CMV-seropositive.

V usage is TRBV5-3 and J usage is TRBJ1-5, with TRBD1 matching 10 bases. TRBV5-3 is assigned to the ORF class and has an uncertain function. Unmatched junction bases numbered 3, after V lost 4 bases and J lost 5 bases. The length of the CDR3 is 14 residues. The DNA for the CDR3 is TGTGCCAGAAGCCCGGGGACAGGGGATCAGCCCCAGCATTTT. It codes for CARSPGTGDQPQHF.

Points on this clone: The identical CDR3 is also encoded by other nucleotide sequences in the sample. The CDR3 nucleotides read TGTGCCAGCAGCTTACAGGGGGCCGGACAGCCCCAGCATTTT. Its protein product is CASSLQGAGQPQHF. This chain links TRBV2 with TRBJ1-5, with 9 bases fitting TRBD1. This CDR3 spans 14 amino acids. J lost 7 bases, V lost 6 bases, and 7 bases had no gene match. Looked up from germline, CDR1 is SNHLY and CDR2 is FYNNEI.